The 8 T cell receptor beta chains below were found in one sample sequenced in a study of blood T cells in healthy people across ages. A second roughly 6 to 11 cycle PCR used barcoded and J-beta primers. In TCRdb, the 5' RACE reads were re-called with MiXCR into one record per CDR3 protein. The data contain around 850,000 distinct CDR3 sequences, 36% of them singletons. The material sequenced was blood. All receptors come from a man younger than 35 in good health.

Only a few counts were recorded for this clonotype. This chain connects TRBV6-5 to TRBJ1-2, with D hard to call. Germline V gene lookup returns CDR1 MNHEY and CDR2 SVGAGI. V was trimmed by 0 bases and J by 7 bases, leaving 12 bases between them. The CDR3 has 14 amino acids. In nucleotides, the CDR3 is TGTGCCAGCAGTTACTCGATCGGGAGCCCTGGCTACACCTTC. This codes for CASSYSIGSPGYTF.

The chain couples TRBV6-5 to TRBJ2-5; D is perhaps TRBD1 or TRBD2 (6 bases each). V dropped 0 bases and J dropped 5 bases, with 13 bases sitting between them. The CDR3 has 15 amino acids. Looked up from germline, CDR1 is MNHEY and CDR2 is SVGAGI. CDR3 in DNA: TGTGCCAGCAGTTACTCTGGGGGGCAGGGCGAGACCCAGTACTTC. Protein: CASSYSGGQGETQYF.

The chain joins TRBV20-1 to TRBJ2-1; D ambiguous. CDR1 and CDR2 from the germline V gene are DFQATT and SNEGSKA (reference sequence). Trimming removed 6 bases from V and 1 base from J, with 19 bases in between. This CDR3 is 16 amino acids long. CDR3 residues: CSATQFDNPSYNEQFF. The CDR3 bases are TGCAGTGCCACCCAATTTGATAACCCTTCCTACAATGAGCAGTTCTTC.

The chain combines TRBV11-2 with TRBJ1-1; D remains unclear. The CDR3 loop spans 13 amino acids. With 3 bases removed from V and 6 bases from J, the gap between germline ends came to 11 bases. CDR1 SGHAT and CDR2 FQNNGV come from the germline V gene. The CDR3 is CASSFVPGAEAFF. CDR3 coding DNA: TGTGCCAGCAGCTTCGTGCCCGGGGCTGAAGCTTTCTTT.

This clonotype has more than one count but fewer than ten. The V call is TRBV7-3, the J call TRBJ2-3, with D possibly TRBD1 on 6 matching bases. The CDR3 extends over 14 amino acids. With 0 bases removed from V and 5 bases from J, the gap between germline ends came to 9 bases. Germline CDR1 SGHTA, CDR2 FQGTGA. The CDR3 region is CASSLTPGVDTQYF. The CDR3 nucleotides are TGTGCCAGCAGCTTAACGCCAGGGGTAGATACGCAGTATTTT.

This clonotype occurred a few times. This sequence joins TRBV20-1 and TRBJ2-7, with D possibly being TRBD1 (6 bases). The CDR3 sequence is 13 residues long. Germline V CDR1 and CDR2: DFQATT, SNEGSKA (reference sequence). Trimming left V 3 bases short and J 3 bases short, with 12 bases between. The CDR3: CSASWTEGYEQYF. CDR3 nucleotides: TGCAGTGCTAGCTGGACAGAGGGCTACGAGCAGTACTTC.

This clonotype came up a few times. This sequence joins TRBV20-1 and TRBJ1-2; unclear D gene. The CDR3 consists of 13 residues. CDR1 DFQATT and CDR2 SNEGSKA come from the germline V gene (reference sequence). The V end lost 6 bases, the J end lost 2 bases, and 13 bases lay between the germline ends. CDR3 residues: CSARNKENYGYTF. Here the CDR3 DNA reads TGCAGTGCAAGGAACAAGGAGAACTATGGCTACACCTTC.

The chain recombines TRBV2 with TRBJ1-6, with D hard to call. Between the trimmed V and J ends, which lost 6 bases and 8 bases, there was a span of 8 bases. This CDR3 spans 12 amino acids. CDR1 is SNHLY, CDR2 FYNNEI, per germline. For the CDR3, the DNA is TGTGCCAGCAGGGGCGACGATTCACCCCTCCACTTT. Protein: CASRGDDSPLHF.